The 18 T cell receptor beta chains presented below share a single source sample, sequenced in a study of cytotoxic CD8 clonotypes in ibrutinib-treated CLL. Sequencing used immunoSEQ multiplex PCR; TCRdb keeps in-frame clones, though not all of them. The sample yields about 300,000 clones, less than 85% seen once. Sequences were derived from PBMCs, sampled at disease progression, from a patient treated with ibrutinib. The origin of the receptors is a human donor with chronic lymphocytic leukemia.

This clone was seen a single time. Written as DNA, the CDR3 is TGTGCCATCAGTGAGTCAATTGGGGGCCTGGGCACAGATACGCAGTATTTT. Translating it yields CAISESIGGLGTDTQYF. The chain uses TRBV10-3 and TRBJ2-3; D is possibly TRBD1 (6 bases). Germline V CDR1 and CDR2: ENHRY, SYGVKD. This CDR3 contains 17 residues. Between the trimmed V and J ends, which lost 0 bases and 1 base, there was a span of 14 bases.

The chain joins TRBV5-1 to TRBJ2-5; D is perhaps TRBD1 (5 bases). The germline V gene has CDR1 SGHRS and CDR2 YFSETQ. The CDR3 consists of 12 residues. Trimming took 4 bases from V and 6 from J, leaving 10 bases between them. CDR3: CASSPDSKTQYF. The CDR3 nucleotides are TGCGCCAGCAGCCCAGACAGTAAGACCCAGTACTTC.

The genes are TRBV5-1 and TRBJ2-7, with D perhaps being TRBD1 or TRBD2 (5 bases each). Germline-derived CDR1 and CDR2 are SGHRS and YFSETQ. V lost 3 bases and J 0 bases, leaving 16 bases between the germline ends. The CDR3 sequence is 16 residues long. The CDR3 nucleotides read TGCGCCAGCAGCTGGGACGCCGGGACGGGCTCCTACGAGCAGTACTTC. Protein sequence: CASSWDAGTGSYEQYF.

V and J are TRBV4-3 and TRBJ2-3; D perhaps matches TRBD1 (5 bases). This CDR3 spans 16 amino acids. The germline V and J ends were trimmed by 4 bases and 4 bases, with 18 bases remaining between them. Germline V gene data show CDR1 as LGHNA and CDR2 as YSLEER. Here the CDR3 DNA reads TGCGCCAGCAGCCCTCACCCCGACAGTGTATCAGATACGCAGTATTTT. This codes for CASSPHPDSVSDTQYF.

The CDR3 is CASSPGLALAGANVLTF. CDR3 DNA: TGTGCCAGCAGCCCCGGACTAGCGTTAGCTGGGGCCAACGTCCTGACTTTC. This chain uses TRBV9 with TRBJ2-6; TRBD2 matches 9 bases. Germline V CDR1 and CDR2: SGDLS, YYNGEE. V lost 4 bases and J lost 2; bases outside the gene matches: 7. The CDR3 runs 17 residues.

A few counts support this clone. The rearrangement uses TRBV19 and TRBJ1-5, with 8 positions matching TRBD1. V shed 2 bases and J 3 bases; nucleotides not matched to a gene: 6. Germline CDR1 reads LNHDA; CDR2 reads SQIVND (reference sequence). This CDR3 has 16 residues. This CDR3 reads CASSIRQGQTNQPQHF. CDR3 in DNA: TGTGCCAGTAGTATACGACAGGGGCAAACCAATCAGCCCCAGCATTTT.

The V call is TRBV5-6, the J call TRBJ1-2; possible D gene TRBD1, 5 bases. Between the trimmed V and J ends, which lost 4 bases and 7 bases, there was a span of 20 bases. Germline V gene sequence: CDR1 SGHDT, CDR2 YYEEEE. The CDR3 loop spans 15 amino acids. The CDR3 protein is CASSPEAGKFGGYTF. The CDR3 DNA reads as TGTGCCAGCAGCCCCGAGGCAGGGAAGTTCGGTGGCTACACCTTC.

This clone was found many times. This sequence joins TRBV2 and TRBJ1-2, with D perhaps matching TRBD1 (6 bases). Between the trimmed V and J ends, which lost 8 bases and 8 bases, there was a span of 18 bases. This CDR3 is 13 amino acids long. Germline CDR1 is SNHLY and CDR2 is FYNNEI. The CDR3 DNA follows: TGTGCCAGCTGGGGGGACCGGACAGAAGGCTACACCTTC. This sequence encodes CASWGDRTEGYTF.

This chain uses TRBV5-4 with TRBJ1-1; weak D call: TRBD1 (6 bases). Germline lookup yields CDR1 SGHNT and CDR2 YYREEE (reference sequence). The CDR3 contains 15 residues. Trimming stripped 7 bases from V and 0 bases from J, with 16 bases between. DNA for the CDR3: TGTGCCAGCGTAAAAACAGGGAGCCTGAACACTGAAGCTTTCTTT. This encodes CASVKTGSLNTEAFF.

The chain uses TRBV9 and TRBJ2-5, with a possible D match to TRBD1 (6 bases). Trimming removed 4 bases at V and 2 bases at J, with 12 bases between. Germline CDR1 SGDLS, CDR2 YYNGEE. This CDR3 contains 14 residues. CDR3 nucleotides: TGTGCCAGCAGCTGGGCAGGGGATCAAGAGACCCAGTACTTC. The encoded protein is CASSWAGDQETQYF.

Only one count was recorded for this clone. J is TRBJ2-2 and V is TRBV27, with D possibly TRBD2 on 5 matching bases. With 6 bases removed from V and 5 bases from J, the gap between germline ends came to 28 bases. The germline CDR1 and CDR2 sequences are MNHEY and SMNVEV (reference sequence). This CDR3 comprises 19 residues. The CDR3 sequence is CASSGDFYLPTATTGELFF. The CDR3 DNA is TGTGCCAGCAGCGGGGATTTTTACCTCCCAACGGCAACAACCGGGGAGCTGTTTTTT.

This clone was seen more than once but under ten times. Other DNA sequences in this specimen translate into the identical CDR3. J is TRBJ1-1 and V is TRBV6-5, with D perhaps TRBD1 (5 bases). Germline V gives CDR1 MNHEY, CDR2 SVGAGI. Between the trimmed V and J ends, which lost 2 bases and 5 bases, there was a span of 6 bases. The CDR3 contains 12 residues. The CDR3, as DNA: TGTGCCAGCAGTTACGGGGGGACTGAAGCTTTCTTT. This translates into CASSYGGTEAFF.

This sequence joins TRBV5-8 and TRBJ1-5; 7 bases fit TRBD1. V gave up 2 bases and J gave up 2 bases; unmatched junction bases: 10. In germline, CDR1 is SGHTS, CDR2 YDEGEE. The CDR3 consists of 17 residues. The CDR3 reads CASSFDLTGIGNQPQHF. The CDR3 DNA follows: TGTGCCAGCAGCTTTGACCTGACAGGGATCGGCAATCAGCCCCAGCATTTT.

The chain is built from TRBV5-1 and TRBJ2-6; 7 bases are a match to TRBD1. Trimming removed 4 bases from V and 3 bases from J; junction bases left unmatched: 7. The germline CDR1 and CDR2 sequences are SGHRS and YFSETQ. This CDR3 has 16 amino acids. DNA for the CDR3: TGCGCCAGCAGCACCCCGACAGGGATTGGGGCCAACGTCCTGACTTTC. Its translation: CASSTPTGIGANVLTF.

The V call is TRBV6-1, the J call TRBJ1-5; D gene ambiguous. V was cut by 1 base and J by 6 bases, with 22 bases left in between. Germline CDR1 is MNHNS and CDR2 is SASEGT. CDR3 length equals 18 residues. CDR3 amino acids: CASSEVEISSYLGQPQHF. The CDR3 DNA is TGTGCCAGCAGTGAAGTGGAAATAAGCTCCTACTTGGGTCAGCCCCAGCATTTT.

This clone has just a few counts. V usage is TRBV28 and J usage is TRBJ2-7, with D perhaps matching TRBD1 or TRBD2 (5 bases each). Germline-derived CDR1 and CDR2 are MDHEN and SYDVKM. V gave up 6 bases and J gave up 0 bases, with 21 bases separating them. The CDR3 is 17 residues long. The CDR3: CASSRDARTGSSYEQYF. Written as DNA, the CDR3 is TGTGCCAGCAGCCGGGACGCCCGGACGGGGAGCTCCTACGAGCAGTACTTC.

The CDR3 region is CASSTEVQGISYEQYF. CDR3 in DNA: TGCGCCAGCAGCACGGAAGTACAGGGGATCTCCTACGAGCAGTACTTC. The chain employs TRBV5-1 and TRBJ2-7, with TRBD1 matching over 7 bases. The CDR3 is 16 residues long. The trim removed 4 bases at V and 0 bases at J, leaving 10 bases unmatched. Germline values: CDR1 SGHRS, CDR2 YFSETQ.

In its sample, this clone was seen a few times. The sample holds other DNA sequences that translate to the same CDR3. This CDR3 reads CSVDRGNYGYTF. Written as DNA, the CDR3 is TGCAGCGTTGATCGGGGGAACTATGGCTACACCTTC. The chain links TRBV29-1 to TRBJ1-2; D possibly corresponds to TRBD1 (5 bases). Looked up from germline, CDR1 is SQVTM and CDR2 is ANQGSEA. The V and J ends lost 3 bases and 2 bases respectively, with 7 bases between them. The CDR3 runs to 12 residues.